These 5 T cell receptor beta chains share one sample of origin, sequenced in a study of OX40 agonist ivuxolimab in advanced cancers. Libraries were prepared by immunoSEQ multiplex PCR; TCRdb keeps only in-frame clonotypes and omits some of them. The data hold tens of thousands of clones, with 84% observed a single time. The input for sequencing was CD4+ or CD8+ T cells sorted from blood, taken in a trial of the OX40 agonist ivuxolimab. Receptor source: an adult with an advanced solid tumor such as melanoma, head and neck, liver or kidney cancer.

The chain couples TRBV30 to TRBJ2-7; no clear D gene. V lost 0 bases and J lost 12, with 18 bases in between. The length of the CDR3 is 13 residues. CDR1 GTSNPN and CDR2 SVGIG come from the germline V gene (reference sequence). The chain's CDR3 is CAWSVDIGSWAYF. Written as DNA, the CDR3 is TGTGCCTGGAGTGTAGATATTGGGTCCTGGGCGTACTTC.

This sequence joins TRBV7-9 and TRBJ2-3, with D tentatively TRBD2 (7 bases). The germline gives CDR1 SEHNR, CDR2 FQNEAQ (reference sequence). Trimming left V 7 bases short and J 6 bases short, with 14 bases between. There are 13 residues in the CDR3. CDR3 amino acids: CASNRGGADTQYF. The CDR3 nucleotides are TGTGCCAGCAATCGAGGGGGGGCGGATACGCAGTATTTT.

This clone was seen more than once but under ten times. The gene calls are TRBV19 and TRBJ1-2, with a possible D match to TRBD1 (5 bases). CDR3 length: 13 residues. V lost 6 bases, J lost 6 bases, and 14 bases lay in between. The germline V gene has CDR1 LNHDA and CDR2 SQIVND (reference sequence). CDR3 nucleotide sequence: TGTGCCAGTAGGGATTCAGGGAGACATGGCTACACCTTC. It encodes CASRDSGRHGYTF.

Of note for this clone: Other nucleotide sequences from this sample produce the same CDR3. The CDR3: CASNRPGEETQYF. Written as DNA, the CDR3 is TGTGCCAGCAACCGTCCGGGGGAGGAGACCCAGTACTTC. V and J are TRBV2 and TRBJ2-5; D might be TRBD2 (6 bases). V lost 7 bases, J lost 5 bases, and 14 bases lay in between. CDR3 length: 13 residues. Germline V CDR1 and CDR2: SNHLY, FYNNEI.

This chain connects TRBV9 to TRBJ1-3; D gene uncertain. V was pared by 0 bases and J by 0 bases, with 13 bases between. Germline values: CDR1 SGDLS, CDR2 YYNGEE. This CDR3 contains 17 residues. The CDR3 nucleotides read TGTGCCAGCAGCGTAGAAGCAGCTCTGAACTCTGGAAACACCATATATTTT. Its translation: CASSVEAALNSGNTIYF.